The rows below give T cell receptor beta chains drawn from one sample of a study of T cell changes during pregnancy in multiple sclerosis. Assay: immunoSEQ multiplex PCR; the TCRdb copy retains only in-frame clones and omits some. Of about 40,000 clones in the sample, 80% to 95% were seen once. This material consisted of CD4+ T cells from peripheral blood mononuclear cells, taken in the third trimester of pregnancy. These receptors were collected from a female donor with multiple sclerosis, enrolled in a pregnancy study. The CDR3 runs from the conserved cysteine through the conserved F or W. The order of the fields is CDR3 protein, CDR3 DNA, D gene, J gene, clone size, V gene. D genes are given only for firm matches. Some rows have no size entry. The others give once, few or many, or a class for an expanded clone.

CASSVGSGRDTQYF TGTGCCAGCAGCGTAGGTAGCGGGCGAGATACGCAGTATTTT TRBD2 TRBJ2-3 few TRBV9
CASSLSVAVYGEQFF TGTGCCAGCAGCTTATCCGTAGCGGTATATGGTGAGCAGTTCTTC . TRBJ2-1 . TRBV7-2
CASRPGLGSYEQYF TGTGCCAGCCGACCGGGACTAGGCTCCTACGAGCAGTACTTC TRBD2 TRBJ2-7 . TRBV7-9
CASIKRQDLYGYTF TGTGCCAGCATAAAGAGACAGGATCTATATGGCTACACCTTC . TRBJ1-2 . TRBV28
CAWMTGSNTEAFF TGTGCCTGGATGACAGGGTCGAACACTGAAGCTTTCTTT TRBD1 TRBJ1-1 . TRBV30
CASSLTGPHLNEKLFF TGCGCCAGCAGCTTAACAGGTCCCCACCTAAATGAAAAACTGTTTTTT . TRBJ1-4 . TRBV5-1
CASSLGFGGEKLFF TGCGCCAGCAGCTTGGGGTTCGGGGGTGAAAAACTGTTTTTT . TRBJ1-4 . TRBV5-1
CASHRTSGNTGELFF TGTGCCAGCCACCGGACTAGCGGGAACACCGGGGAGCTGTTTTTT TRBD2 TRBJ2-2 . TRBV6-6
CASRSYHRGTYEQYF TGTGCCAGCAGGTCCTACCACAGGGGAACCTACGAGCAGTACTTC TRBD1 TRBJ2-7 . TRBV11-2
CAWSTGNLRRDTDTQYF TGTGCCTGGAGTACAGGAAATCTTCGGCGGGACACAGATACGCAGTATTTT . TRBJ2-3 . TRBV30
CASRAGQKTSGANVLTF TGCGCCAGCAGAGCGGGACAAAAAACATCTGGGGCCAACGTCCTGACTTTC . TRBJ2-6 . TRBV5-1
CASSPAGAADTQYF TGTGCCAGCTCCCCGGCGGGAGCTGCAGATACGCAGTATTTT TRBD2 TRBJ2-3 . TRBV6-6
CASSLEGRDTQYF TGTGCCAGCAGCTTAGAGGGGAGGGATACGCAGTATTTT . TRBJ2-3 . TRBV7-9
CASSFGTNEKLFF TGCGCCAGCAGCTTTGGCACTAATGAAAAACTGTTTTTT . TRBJ1-4 . TRBV5-1
CASSIGGWGNNQPQHF TGTGCCAGTAGTATTGGCGGGTGGGGAAACAATCAGCCCCAGCATTTT . TRBJ1-5 . TRBV19
CASSRSGSSYNEQFF TGTGCCAGCAGCCGTAGCGGGAGCTCCTACAATGAGCAGTTCTTC TRBD2 TRBJ2-1 . TRBV11-2
CASSGQLLAGPSFF TGTGCCAGCAGCGGTCAATTACTAGCGGGACCATCCTTCTTC TRBD2 TRBJ2-1 once TRBV9
CASSVGQGQETQYF TGTGCCAGCAGCGTAGGCCAGGGACAAGAGACCCAGTACTTC . TRBJ2-5 . TRBV9
CASLPTGAGANVLTF TGTGCCAGTTTGCCTACAGGGGCTGGGGCCAACGTCCTGACTTTC TRBD1 TRBJ2-6 . TRBV19
CASSPQGARSTEAFF TGTGCCAGCAGCCCACAGGGGGCGCGGAGTACTGAAGCTTTCTTT TRBD1 TRBJ1-1 . TRBV7-6
CASSLTGSGEKLFF TGTGCCAGCAGCTTGACAGGGAGTGGTGAAAAACTGTTTTTT TRBD1 TRBJ1-4 . TRBV7-9
CASSLQAGAYEQYF TGTGCCAGCAGCTTACAAGCGGGAGCCTACGAGCAGTACTTC TRBD2 TRBJ2-7 . TRBV11-2
CASSIRRGDTQYF TGTGCCAGCAGTATACGCAGGGGAGATACGCAGTATTTT . TRBJ2-3 . TRBV6-1
CASGFGGSSYEQYF TGTGCCAGCGGGTTCGGCGGGAGCTCCTACGAGCAGTACTTC TRBD2 TRBJ2-7 few TRBV14
CASSQDSLRGDGYTF TGCGCCAGCAGCCAAGACAGTCTGCGAGGCGATGGCTACACCTTC . TRBJ1-2 . TRBV4-1
CASSVDRGMEKLFF TGTGCCAGCAGTGTCGACAGGGGTATGGAAAAACTGTTTTTT TRBD1 TRBJ1-4 few TRBV6-1
CASSPISGSPDTQYF TGTGCCAGCAGCCCGATTAGCGGGAGCCCAGATACGCAGTATTTT TRBD2 TRBJ2-3 . TRBV14
CASSLSGTGVGGYTF TGTGCCAGCAGCTTATCCGGGACAGGGGTGGGGGGCTACACCTTC TRBD1 TRBJ1-2 . TRBV7-2
CASSLGRGAEAKNIQYF TGTGCCAGCAGCTTAGGCAGGGGGGCGGAGGCCAAAAACATTCAGTACTTC . TRBJ2-4 . TRBV7-9
CASRQGTSGSPKYF TGTGCCAGTAGACAGGGAACTAGCGGGAGCCCAAAGTACTTC TRBD2 TRBJ2-5 . TRBV19
CASSVGQGNSGYTF TGTGCCAGCAGTGTCGGACAGGGGAACTCTGGCTACACCTTC TRBD1 TRBJ1-2 . TRBV25-1
CASSFWGQGRTEAFF TGTGCCAGCAGTTTTTGGGGACAGGGCCGAACTGAAGCTTTCTTT TRBD1 TRBJ1-1 . TRBV27
CASSRDRTGGGYTF TGTGCCAGCTCACGGGACAGGACTGGGGGAGGCTACACCTTC TRBD1 TRBJ1-2 . TRBV18
CASSTGLRGTYEQYF TGTGCCAGCAGCACGGGACTACGCGGTACCTACGAGCAGTACTTC TRBD2 TRBJ2-7 . TRBV7-2
CASSTQGFGAEAFF TGTGCCAGCAGCACACAGGGTTTTGGAGCTGAAGCTTTCTTT . TRBJ1-1 . TRBV5-5
CASSLASGSRNEQFF TGTGCCAGCAGCTTAGCTAGCGGGAGTCGCAATGAGCAGTTCTTC TRBD2 TRBJ2-1 . TRBV11-2
CASSLDRGWGTEAFF TGTGCCAGCAGCTTGGACAGGGGATGGGGCACTGAAGCTTTCTTT TRBD1 TRBJ1-1 . TRBV7-9
CASSEGAGSRTDTQYF TGTGCCAGCAGTGAAGGCGCGGGAAGCCGCACAGATACGCAGTATTTT . TRBJ2-3 . TRBV6-1
CASSSRVCRQETQYF TGTGCCAGCAGCTCCCGCGTATGTCGACAAGAGACCCAGTACTTC . TRBJ2-5 . TRBV21-1
CASSQGTGGAGANVLTF TGTGCCAGTAGCCAGGGCACAGGGGGGGCTGGGGCCAACGTCCTGACTTTC . TRBJ2-6 . TRBV19
CAWTSGFYNGYTF TGTGCCTGGACCTCAGGGTTCTACAATGGCTACACCTTC . TRBJ1-2 . TRBV30
CASSEGYGYTF TGTGCCAGCAGTGAGGGCTATGGCTACACCTTC . TRBJ1-2 . TRBV6-5
CASSFSGGGNEQFF TGCGCCAGCAGTTTTAGCGGGGGGGGCAATGAGCAGTTCTTC TRBD2 TRBJ2-1 . TRBV10-1
CASSVMGFGYGYTF TGTGCCAGCAGCGTCATGGGCTTTGGCTATGGCTACACCTTC . TRBJ1-2 . TRBV5-4
CASSRDRVETDTQYF TGCGCCAGCAGTCGGGACAGGGTAGAAACAGATACGCAGTATTTT TRBD1 TRBJ2-3 . TRBV10-2
CAISDQVNTEAFF TGTGCCATCAGTGACCAGGTGAACACTGAAGCTTTCTTT . TRBJ1-1 . TRBV10-3
CASSLVRTNEQFF TGTGCCAGCAGCTTAGTCAGGACTAATGAGCAGTTCTTC . TRBJ2-1 . TRBV7-9
CASVSRIGGYTF TGTGCCAGCGTTTCCCGCATCGGGGGCTACACCTTC . TRBJ1-2 . TRBV2
CASSVGRGGFNEQFF TGTGCCAGCAGCGTAGGCCGGGGAGGGTTCAATGAGCAGTTCTTC TRBD2 TRBJ2-1 . TRBV9
CASSPLGAVTEAFF TGTGCCAGCAGCCCACTGGGGGCAGTCACTGAAGCTTTCTTT . TRBJ1-1 . TRBV7-9
CASSQGIGQTNQPQHF TGTGCCAGCAGCCAAGGAATTGGTCAGACTAATCAGCCCCAGCATTTT . TRBJ1-5 few TRBV4-2
CASSMYMNTEAFF TGTGCCAGTAGTATGTACATGAACACTGAAGCTTTCTTT . TRBJ1-1 few TRBV19
CASSTTGLGQPQHF TGTGCCAGCTCGACAACAGGGTTGGGTCAGCCCCAGCATTTT . TRBJ1-5 . TRBV18